Listed below are T cell receptor beta chains from one sample, sequenced in a study of blood T cell repertoires in COVID-19. Assay used: immunoSEQ multiplex PCR; TCRdb lists only in-frame clones, some missing. The profile shows about 210,000 clones, under 90% of them singletons. Sequencing was done on a sample of PBMCs or T cells enriched from blood (not recorded which). The receptors come from a woman in her forties or fifties with acute COVID-19. The CDR3 runs from the conserved cysteine through the conserved F or W. The D gene is left open where the match is weak. A row's size may be missing; if present it is once, few, many or a size class.

15 - TRBV7-2 - CASSLTVLSNQPQHF
13 medium-sized TRBV5-1 - CASSLKGSGGYTF
15 - TRBV7-9 TRBD1 CASSARDRGFYEQYF
14 - TRBV9 TRBD1 CASSTGTGGNTIYF
16 - TRBV19 TRBD1 CASSIDRVSGANVLTF
13 - TRBV6-1 TRBD2 CASSEVLSGGQYF
14 - TRBV28 TRBD1 CASRTGGSRNEQFF
17 once TRBV5-4 TRBD2 CASSNWDGLAGFNEQFF
17 - TRBV5-6 TRBD1 CASSGSGTGGAFYGYTF
17 - TRBV14 - CASSHLPRSRTSYGYTF
14 - TRBV7-9 - CASSNIPLLTEAFF
13 few TRBV6-2/TRBV6-3 - CASSAILGDTQYF
15 - TRBV11-2 - CASSLFSRVQETQYF
13 - TRBV19 - CAAAGRSTDTQYF
14 - TRBV28 TRBD1 CASSLDRAVVKLFF
15 - TRBV7-2 TRBD2 CASSLSSGGGNEQFF
15 - TRBV2 TRBD1 CASNRDRGYTGELFF
15 - TRBV11-2 TRBD2 CASSFSGGAWETQYF
18 - TRBV7-2 TRBD1 CASSLYLLGQGVTDTQYF
16 - TRBV7-2 TRBD2 CASSLGAGRAGDTQYF
16 - TRBV6-5 - CASSLKRGGGGQPQHF
15 - TRBV21-1 - CASSTGTGNNSPLHF
15 - TRBV9 TRBD2 CASSEGVAGGYEQYF
14 once TRBV6-5 - CASKRTASTDTQYF
13 - TRBV28 - CASSFGVNYGYTF
13 - TRBV2 - CAGRTDGDTEAFF
14 - TRBV10-3 - CAISEQNSGNTIYF
18 once TRBV7-2 TRBD1 CASSLGTGAFTYQETQYF
15 - TRBV9 TRBD1 CASSVAGQGGEKLFF
20 - TRBV4-3 TRBD2 CASSQDGPSGRAGVKNIQYF
14 - TRBV7-2 - CASSLAQGKTEAFF
15 - TRBV5-8 - CASSPRGLEGETQYF
15 - TRBV5-4 - CASSPTTGLTGELFF
11 - TRBV2 - CASSEAATENF
14 - TRBV7-2 - CASSPGAVNTEAFF
15 - TRBV10-3 - CAISSTEGSGNTIYF
15 - TRBV10-3 TRBD2 CAIKSPGLVPNEQYF
13 - TRBV29-1 TRBD1 CSVPGGGLNIQYF
13 - TRBV10-3 - CAISAGVNQPQHF